What follows are 19 T cell receptor beta chains derived from one specimen sequenced in a study of blood T cell repertoires in COVID-19. Clones were read by immunoSEQ multiplex PCR, and TCRdb kept only the in-frame ones, dropping some. This sample has 68,000 or so clones; roughly 80% occur once, and the top ten carry 23%. The sample was peripheral blood. Receptor source: a human donor in a cohort sampled during active COVID-19.

Regarding this clone: Additional DNA sequences in this sample encode the identical CDR3. This chain links TRBV19 with TRBJ2-7, with TRBD1 matching over 8 bases. This CDR3 has 12 amino acids. The junction had 0 bases not matched to a gene; V was cut back by 5 bases and J by 3 bases. The germline CDR1 and CDR2 sequences are LNHDA and SQIVND (reference sequence). This chain's CDR3 is CASSGQGYEQYF. For the CDR3, the DNA is TGTGCCAGTAGTGGACAGGGCTACGAGCAGTACTTC.

CDR3 nucleotides: TGTGCCAGCAGCTTACGGGAGTCCCTTAGCAATGAGCAGTTCTTC. Translation: CASSLRESLSNEQFF. The chain employs TRBV7-8 and TRBJ2-1, with a tentative D call TRBD2 (6 bases). This CDR3 contains 15 residues. Germline V lookup: CDR1 SGHVS, CDR2 FQNEAQ. V was trimmed by 2 bases and J by 6 bases, leaving 14 bases between them.

This clone was observed a handful of times. This chain links TRBV19 with TRBJ1-5; D may be TRBD1 (6 bases). In germline, CDR1 is LNHDA, CDR2 SQIVND (reference sequence). The CDR3 has 15 amino acids. Trimming shortened V by 3 bases and J by 2 bases, and 11 bases separated the two germline ends. The CDR3 loop is CASSIYHRGNQPQHF. The CDR3 region has the DNA TGTGCCAGTAGTATCTACCACAGGGGCAATCAGCCCCAGCATTTT. The full variable domain, completed using reference TRBV19 and TRBJ1-5, is DGGITQSPKYLFRKEGQNVTLSCEQNLNHDAMYWYRQDPGQGLRLIYYSQIVNDFQKGDIAEGYSVSREKKESFPLTVTSAQKNPTAFYLCASSIYHRGNQPQHFGDGTRLSIL.

The rearrangement links TRBV19 to TRBJ2-1, with 9 bases fitting TRBD2. Germline V gene sequence: CDR1 LNHDA, CDR2 SQIVND (reference sequence). This CDR3 contains 13 residues. Trimming cost V 6 bases and J 6 bases; bases outside gene matches: 3. CDR3 in amino acids: CASRQTSGNEQFF. The CDR3 region has the DNA TGTGCCAGTAGACAGACTAGCGGCAATGAGCAGTTCTTC.

The chain carries TRBV7-2 and TRBJ2-3, with D possibly being TRBD2 (6 bases). CDR1 is SGHTA and CDR2 is FQGNSA in the germline V gene. The CDR3 spans 16 residues. The germline V and J ends were trimmed by 1 base and 5 bases, with 16 bases remaining between them. The DNA for the CDR3 is TGTGCCAGCAGCTTAGACCGCGGTGGGGGGTTAGATACGCAGTATTTT. Encoded protein: CASSLDRGGGLDTQYF.

Concerning this clone itself: Germline is not matched at one junction end, which may reflect a read error. The chain has TRBV4-2 and TRBJ2-1; TRBD2 agrees at 12 bases. Germline CDR1 and CDR2: LGHNA and YNFKEQ. This CDR3 contains 15 residues. CDR3 in DNA: TGTGCCAGCAGGCAAGGACTAGCGGGACCGAATGAGCAGTTCTTC. The encoded protein is CASRQGLAGPNEQFF.

The chain joins TRBV5-1 to TRBJ1-4; the D is unclear. Germline V gene lookup returns CDR1 SGHRS and CDR2 YFSETQ. V was cut by 0 bases and J by 1 base, with 7 bases left in between. This CDR3 has 15 amino acids. This CDR3 reads CASSLAGRTNEKLFF. CDR3 nucleotides: TGCGCCAGCAGCTTGGCCGGGAGAACTAATGAAAAACTGTTTTTT. Full variable domain (remainder filled in from reference TRBV5-1 and TRBJ1-4): KAGVTQTPRYLIKTRGQQVTLSCSPISGHRSVSWYQQTPGQGLQFLFEYFSETQRNKGNFPGRFSGRQFSNSRSEMNVSTLELGDSALYLCASSLAGRTNEKLFFGSGTQLSVL.

This chain connects TRBV28 to TRBJ1-2; 8 bases align to TRBD1. There are 14 residues in the CDR3. The junction had 8 bases not matched to a gene; V was cut back by 3 bases and J by 8 bases. Looked up from germline, CDR1 is MDHEN and CDR2 is SYDVKM. The chain's CDR3 is CASSFSGQVNGYTF. In DNA, the CDR3 is TGTGCCAGCAGTTTCTCGGGACAGGTAAACGGCTACACCTTC.

The genes are TRBV15 and TRBJ2-7; D not resolved. Per germline, CDR1 LNHNV and CDR2 YYDKDF (reference sequence). This CDR3 comprises 17 residues. V was shortened by 3 bases and J by 0 bases, with 18 bases between the two germline ends. This chain's CDR3 is CATSSPDLRPFSYEQYF. The CDR3 DNA reads TGTGCCACCAGCAGCCCTGATTTGAGGCCCTTCTCCTACGAGCAGTACTTC. The whole variable domain, remainder taken from reference TRBV15 and TRBJ2-7, is DAMVIQNPRYQVTQFGKPVTLSCSQTLNHNVMYWYQQKSSQAPKLLFHYYDKDFNNEADTPDNFQSRRPNTSFCFLDIRSPGLGDTAMYLCATSSPDLRPFSYEQYFGPGTRLTVT.

This chain joins TRBV24-1 and TRBJ2-2, with 7 nucleotides matching TRBD1. Trimming took 0 bases from V and 3 from J; bases not matched to a gene: 0. The CDR3 totals 15 residues. Germline lookup yields CDR1 KGHDR and CDR2 SFDVKD. This CDR3 reads CATSDLQGDTGELFF. In DNA, the CDR3 is TGTGCCACCAGTGATTTGCAGGGGGACACCGGGGAGCTGTTTTTT.

The rearrangement links TRBV5-1 to TRBJ1-3; no firm D call. This CDR3 has 15 residues. Trimming cost V 0 bases and J 0 bases, with 7 bases left between them. CDR1 is SGHRS, CDR2 YFSETQ, per germline. Here the CDR3 DNA reads TGCGCCAGCAGCTTGGCGGCGGTCTCTGGAAACACCATATATTTT. Translating it yields CASSLAAVSGNTIYF. Full variable domain (remainder filled in from reference TRBV5-1 and TRBJ1-3): KAGVTQTPRYLIKTRGQQVTLSCSPISGHRSVSWYQQTPGQGLQFLFEYFSETQRNKGNFPGRFSGRQFSNSRSEMNVSTLELGDSALYLCASSLAAVSGNTIYFGEGSWLTVV.

The rearrangement uses TRBV2 and TRBJ2-3, with 7 bases fitting TRBD2. The V and J ends lost 7 bases and 8 bases, in that order; junction bases with no gene match: 6. From germline, CDR1 is SNHLY and CDR2 FYNNEI. This CDR3 is built from 12 residues. The CDR3 DNA reads TGTGCCAGCACTGGACTAGAGGGTACGCAGTATTTT. The encoded protein is CASTGLEGTQYF.

The V call is TRBV24-1, the J call TRBJ2-5; 9 nucleotides align to TRBD2. Losses at the gene ends were 12 bases for V and 5 bases for J; bases not matched to a gene: 6. The CDR3 contains 12 residues. Germline V gene data show CDR1 as KGHDR and CDR2 as SFDVKD. The CDR3 protein is CAAGGAGETQYF. In DNA, the CDR3 is TGTGCCGCGGGAGGGGCAGGCGAGACCCAGTACTTC.

A single count supports this clone. The chain is built from TRBV19 and TRBJ1-5, with 11 positions matching TRBD1. V shed 3 bases and J 7 bases; nucleotides not matched to a gene: 5. The CDR3 contains 15 residues. Germline V CDR1 and CDR2: LNHDA, SQIVND (reference sequence). The CDR3 nucleotides are TGTGCCAGTAGTATGGACGGGACAGGGGGACAGCCCCAGCATTTT. Its protein product is CASSMDGTGGQPQHF.

The V call is TRBV28, the J call TRBJ1-3; D is unclear. CDR3 length: 16 residues. Trimming stripped 6 bases from V and 0 bases from J, with 15 bases between. CDR1 and CDR2 from the germline V gene are MDHEN and SYDVKM. The CDR3 DNA is TGTGCCAGCAGCTCCCTCGGTCCCTACTCTGGAAACACCATATATTTT. It encodes CASSSLGPYSGNTIYF.

This chain uses TRBV2 with TRBJ1-1; D remains unclear. Germline CDR1 is SNHLY and CDR2 is FYNNEI. V lost 0 bases, J lost 4 bases, and 15 bases lay in between. The CDR3 is 16 amino acids. CDR3 region: CASSEALRAASTEAFF. CDR3 nucleotides: TGTGCCAGCAGTGAAGCGCTTCGAGCGGCGAGCACTGAAGCTTTCTTT.

Only one count was recorded for this clone. This rearrangement joins TRBV11-2 to TRBJ2-3, with a weak D call TRBD1 (6 bases). Germline values: CDR1 SGHAT, CDR2 FQNNGV. The CDR3 consists of 17 residues. Trimming took off 5 bases at V and 3 bases at J, with 21 bases between the two ends. CDR3 region: CASSPDTGWGLTDTQYF. Here the CDR3 DNA reads TGTGCCAGCAGCCCGGACACAGGGTGGGGATTGACAGATACGCAGTATTTT.

This chain links TRBV29-1 with TRBJ2-5; 11 bases line up with TRBD2. The V and J ends lost 3 bases and 2 bases, in that order; junction bases with no gene match: 8. Germline-derived CDR1 and CDR2 are SQVTM and ANQGSEA. The length of the CDR3 is 16 residues. Written as DNA, the CDR3 is TGCAGCGTTGAGTTAGTAGCGGGGGGGGATCAAGAGACCCAGTACTTC. Its translation is CSVELVAGGDQETQYF.

This chain joins TRBV4-2 and TRBJ2-2; 11 bases match TRBD2. This CDR3 is built from 17 residues. In germline, CDR1 is LGHNA, CDR2 YNFKEQ. Trimming removed 1 base from V and 2 bases from J; junction bases left unmatched: 3. The CDR3 DNA follows: TGTGCCAGCAGCCAAGCGGGACTAGCGGCAAACACCGGGGAGCTGTTTTTT. Protein: CASSQAGLAANTGELFF.